Listed below are T cell receptor beta chains from one sample, sequenced in a study of vaccination effects on CD4 cells after COVID-19. These receptors have no identified antigens. The method was immunoSEQ multiplex PCR; TCRdb's version includes in-frame clones alone and lacks a portion of them. Seen here are under 80,000 clones, around 72% observed once, and the top ten hold over 4.5%. This specimen was CD4+ T cells from PBMCs cultured with HIV peptides, taken before COVID-19 vaccination. The receptors stem from a human donor who had a prior SARS-CoV-2 infection. The CDR3 runs from the conserved cysteine through the conserved F or W. The D gene is left open where the match is weak. Not all rows give a size; the values are once, few, many and, for expanded clones, a class.

TRBJ1-1,NA,once,TRBV5-1,CASSEAAMNTEAFF,TGCGCCAGCAGCGAGGCGGCAATGAACACTGAAGCTTTCTTT
TRBJ2-2,NA,once,TRBV9,CASSASLIERGELFF,TGTGCCAGCAGCGCCTCCCTCATTGAGCGAGGGGAGCTGTTTTTT
TRBJ2-7,TRBD2,NA,TRBV7-2,CASSFSRERSYEQYF,TGTGCCAGCAGCTTCTCGCGGGAGAGGTCCTACGAGCAGTACTTC
TRBJ2-7,NA,NA,TRBV15,CATSRAIGGTYEQYF,TGTGCCACCAGCAGAGCAATTGGCGGCACCTACGAGCAGTACTTC
TRBJ2-1,TRBD1,NA,TRBV19,CASSIVGTGLRNSYNEQFF,TGTGCCAGTAGTATAGTTGGGACAGGGCTAAGAAACTCCTACAATGAGCAGTTCTTC
TRBJ1-6,NA,few,TRBV7-3,CASSFSGINSPLHF,TGTGCCAGCAGCTTCTCGGGGATTAATTCACCCCTCCACTTT
TRBJ1-6,NA,few,TRBV7-9,CASSLAMFSPYNSPLHF,TGTGCCAGCAGCTTAGCAATGTTCAGCCCCTATAATTCACCCCTCCACTTT
TRBJ1-1,TRBD1,NA,TRBV6-6,CASSYLQQGVGEAFF,TGTGCCAGCAGTTACCTACAGCAGGGGGTGGGTGAAGCTTTCTTT
TRBJ2-1,TRBD2,once,TRBV30,CAWRGRRGGLNEQFF,TGTGCCTGGAGGGGTCGGCGGGGGGGCCTTAATGAGCAGTTCTTC
TRBJ2-7,NA,NA,TRBV7-9,CASSPLNRDYEQYF,TGTGCCAGCAGCCCCCTCAACAGGGATTACGAGCAGTACTTC
TRBJ2-1,TRBD2,NA,TRBV15,CATSRAPSGSYNEQFF,TGTGCCACCAGCAGAGCCCCTAGCGGCTCCTACAATGAGCAGTTCTTC
TRBJ2-3,NA,few,TRBV19,CASSPFRGRGDTQYF,TGTGCCAGTAGCCCTTTCAGGGGGAGGGGAGATACGCAGTATTTT
TRBJ2-1,NA,few,TRBV5-4,CASSLGGGSYNEQFF,TGTGCCAGCAGCTTGGGTGGGGGATCTTACAATGAGCAGTTCTTC
TRBJ2-7,NA,NA,TRBV11-2,CASSSAGPRGYEQYF,TGTGCCAGCAGCTCCGCGGGCCCCAGGGGCTACGAGCAGTACTTC
TRBJ1-1,NA,NA,TRBV3-1/TRBV3-2,CASSLRPPDTEAFF,TGTGCCAGCAGCCTCAGGCCTCCGGACACTGAAGCTTTCTTT
TRBJ2-2,NA,NA,TRBV14,CASSQALRTGELFF,TGTGCCAGCAGCCAAGCATTGAGAACCGGGGAGCTGTTTTTT
TRBJ2-2,NA,NA,TRBV14,CASSLSNTGELFF,TGTGCCAGCAGCCTAAGTAACACCGGGGAGCTGTTTTTT
TRBJ2-2,TRBD1,NA,TRBV11-2,CASSRPGGPGELFF,TGTGCCAGCAGCCGGCCAGGGGGCCCCGGGGAGCTGTTTTTT
TRBJ1-5,NA,NA,TRBV3-1/TRBV3-2,CASSQDLGQPQHF,TGTGCCAGCAGCCAAGATCTAGGTCAGCCCCAGCATTTT
TRBJ1-5,NA,NA,TRBV5-4,CASNLDNQPQHF,TGTGCCAGCAACCTTGACAATCAGCCCCAGCATTTT
TRBJ2-1,NA,NA,TRBV2,CASRLGDNEQFF,TGTGCCAGCAGACTAGGAGATAATGAGCAGTTCTTC
TRBJ2-3,TRBD2,NA,TRBV13,CASSFRLAGVGTDTQYF,TGTGCCAGCAGCTTTCGACTAGCGGGAGTTGGGACAGATACGCAGTATTTT
TRBJ2-1,NA,NA,TRBV2,CASGVHSYNEQFF,TGTGCCAGCGGGGTCCACTCCTACAATGAGCAGTTCTTC
TRBJ2-3,TRBD2,NA,TRBV5-1,CASSLGLADVQDTQYF,TGCGCCAGCAGCTTGGGACTAGCGGACGTCCAAGATACGCAGTATTTT
TRBJ2-7,NA,NA,TRBV9,CASSVDGYSYEQYF,TGTGCCAGCAGCGTAGATGGTTACTCCTACGAGCAGTACTTC
TRBJ2-1,NA,few,TRBV7-3,CASSPGTYNEQFF,TGTGCCAGCTCCCCAGGGACCTACAATGAGCAGTTCTTC
TRBJ1-2,NA,few,TRBV5-4,CASSPPSPHGQSGYTF,TGTGCCAGCAGCCCACCTTCCCCCCATGGACAGTCTGGCTACACCTTC
TRBJ2-1,NA,once,TRBV11-2,CASSLGQNPHHEQFF,TGTGCCAGCAGCTTAGGACAGAATCCCCACCATGAGCAGTTCTTC
TRBJ2-5,TRBD1,NA,TRBV9,CASSDRGPGETQYF,TGTGCCAGCAGTGACAGGGGGCCCGGGGAGACCCAGTACTTC
TRBJ2-5,TRBD2,NA,TRBV15,CATSPGGPNWETQYF,TGTGCCACCAGTCCGGGGGGGCCAAATTGGGAGACCCAGTACTTC
TRBJ1-4,NA,NA,TRBV5-6,CASSLGRSTNEKLFF,TGTGCCAGCAGCTTGGGACGTTCAACTAATGAAAAACTGTTTTTT
TRBJ2-3,NA,NA,TRBV27,CASRGFGSGDTQYF,TGTGCCAGCAGGGGCTTCGGGAGTGGGGATACGCAGTATTTT
TRBJ1-1,NA,NA,TRBV30,CAWSVLSGTEAFF,TGTGCCTGGAGTGTACTTAGTGGGACTGAAGCTTTCTTT
TRBJ1-2,NA,few,TRBV5-1,CASSTRVGYGYTF,TGCGCCAGCAGCACCAGGGTTGGCTATGGCTACACCTTC
TRBJ2-2,TRBD2,NA,TRBV18,CASSPFTSGSGELFF,TGTGCCAGCTCACCCTTTACTAGCGGCTCCGGGGAGCTGTTTTTT
TRBJ1-1,NA,NA,TRBV4-1,CASSPKRQVNTEAFF,TGCGCCAGCAGCCCCAAAAGGCAGGTGAACACTGAAGCTTTCTTT
TRBJ2-1,NA,NA,TRBV21-1,CASSTRLGLAEQFF,TGTGCCAGCAGCACCCGACTAGGTTTGGCTGAGCAGTTCTTC
TRBJ2-7,TRBD1,NA,TRBV5-4,CASSLGQGADEQYF,TGTGCCAGCAGCTTGGGCCAGGGGGCCGACGAGCAGTACTTC
TRBJ2-1,TRBD2,few,TRBV10-3,CAIRETSGGSNEQFF,TGTGCCATCAGGGAAACTAGCGGGGGGTCCAATGAGCAGTTCTTC
TRBJ1-2,NA,NA,TRBV7-9,CASSELMAGDGDGYTF,TGTGCCAGCAGCGAATTAATGGCAGGGGACGGGGATGGCTACACCTTC
TRBJ1-1,TRBD1,few,TRBV10-3,CAISGGQGGNTEAFF,TGTGCCATCAGTGGGGGACAGGGCGGGAACACTGAAGCTTTCTTT
TRBJ2-2,NA,NA,TRBV6-2/TRBV6-3,CASSRGSQVTGELFF,TGTGCCAGCAGTCGCGGTAGCCAGGTCACCGGGGAGCTGTTTTTT
TRBJ1-6,NA,few,TRBV7-6,CASSLPARGSYNSPLHF,TGTGCCAGCAGCTTACCTGCTCGGGGTTCCTATAATTCACCCCTCCACTTT
TRBJ2-3,NA,NA,TRBV7-2,CASSLKSGDRQYF,TGTGCCAGCAGCTTAAAGTCCGGGGACCGCCAGTATTTT
TRBJ2-7,TRBD1,NA,TRBV6-2/TRBV6-3,CASRPRSRDRLYEQYF,TGTGCCAGCAGACCTAGGTCCCGGGACAGGCTCTACGAGCAGTACTTC
TRBJ2-1,TRBD2,NA,TRBV5-1,CASSYGLAGGNEQFF,TGCGCCAGCAGCTATGGACTAGCGGGGGGAAATGAGCAGTTCTTC
TRBJ2-7,NA,few,TRBV19,CASSRERDREQYF,TGTGCCAGTAGTAGAGAGAGAGATCGCGAGCAGTACTTC
TRBJ2-2,TRBD2,NA,TRBV6-5,CASESGVGTGELFF,TGTGCCAGCGAGAGCGGGGTGGGCACCGGGGAGCTGTTTTTT
TRBJ1-2,NA,NA,TRBV5-4,CASSLGTATGGYTF,TGTGCCAGCAGCTTGGGGACAGCTACGGGGGGCTACACCTTC
TRBJ1-4,NA,NA,TRBV20-1,CSARGTNEKLFF,TGCAGTGCTCGTGGAACTAATGAAAAACTGTTTTTT
TRBJ2-2,NA,NA,TRBV7-6,CASSPGRGVTGELFF,TGTGCCAGCAGCCCGGGCAGGGGAGTAACCGGGGAGCTGTTTTTT
TRBJ1-2,NA,NA,TRBV1,CTSSHMQGRVGYTF,TGCACCAGCAGCCATATGCAGGGTCGGGTGGGCTACACCTTC
TRBJ1-2,NA,NA,TRBV9,CASSVVGGLGYGYTF,TGTGCCAGCAGCGTAGTTGGGGGCCTTGGCTATGGCTACACCTTC
TRBJ1-2,TRBD1,NA,TRBV5-5,CASSSLPTGGVGYTF,TGTGCCAGCAGCTCACTACCGACAGGGGGAGTTGGCTACACCTTC
TRBJ2-7,NA,NA,TRBV5-1,CASSPTLTGLSYEQYF,TGCGCCAGCAGCCCTACACTGACAGGACTCTCCTACGAGCAGTACTTC